This T cell receptor beta chain was captured in a study of cytomegalovirus exposure and HLA in healthy donors. Overall study findings and caveats: The listing of 150 to 200 TCR beta chains classed them as cytomegalovirus-associated.

Using immunoSEQ multiplex PCR, the repertoire was profiled, and TCRdb retains in-frame clones only, with some absent. The sample lists some 150,000 clones; around nine tenths were seen once. The V end was cut by 3 bases, the J end by 4 bases, with 19 bases between. Germline V gene sequence: CDR1 SGHAT, CDR2 FQNNGV. The CDR3 loop spans 17 amino acids. For this clone: Its antigen remains unknown.

The chain recombines TRBV11-2 with TRBJ2-1; maybe TRBD2 (9 bases). The source is a woman younger than 35 in good health and CMV-seropositive. Material for sequencing was PBMCs. CDR3 amino acids: CASSFSSSGTGYNEQFF. Here the CDR3 DNA reads TGTGCCAGCAGCTTTAGTTCTAGCGGGACAGGTTACAATGAGCAGTTCTTC.